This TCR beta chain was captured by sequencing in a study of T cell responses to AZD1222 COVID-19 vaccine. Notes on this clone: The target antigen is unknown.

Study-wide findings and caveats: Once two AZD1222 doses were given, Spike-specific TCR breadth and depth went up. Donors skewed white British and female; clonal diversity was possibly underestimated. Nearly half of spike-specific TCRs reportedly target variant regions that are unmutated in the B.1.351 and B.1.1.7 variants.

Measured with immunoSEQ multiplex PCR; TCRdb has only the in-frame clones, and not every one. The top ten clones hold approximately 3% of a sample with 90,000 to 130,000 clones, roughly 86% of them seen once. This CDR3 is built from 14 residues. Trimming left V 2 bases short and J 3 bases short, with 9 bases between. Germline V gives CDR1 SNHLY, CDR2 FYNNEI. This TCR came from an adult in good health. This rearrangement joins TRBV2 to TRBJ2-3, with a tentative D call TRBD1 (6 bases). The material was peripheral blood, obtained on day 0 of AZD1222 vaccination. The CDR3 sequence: CASSERDITDTQYF. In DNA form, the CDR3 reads TGTGCCAGCAGTGAAAGGGACATAACAGATACGCAGTATTTT.